Listed here are 10 T cell receptor beta chains from one sample, sequenced in a study of blood T cell repertoires in COVID-19. Sequencing used immunoSEQ multiplex PCR; TCRdb keeps in-frame clones, though not all of them. The sample carries about 170,000 clones, approximately 84% recorded once. Source material: peripheral blood. Every receptor here comes from a man in his forties who had recovered from COVID-19.

J is TRBJ1-6 and V is TRBV20-1, with D possibly matching TRBD1 (5 bases). The CDR3 has 15 amino acids. Trimming pared 3 bases from V and 7 bases from J, leaving 16 bases between. The germline V gene has CDR1 DFQATT and CDR2 SNEGSKA (reference sequence). CDR3 DNA sequence: TGCAGTGCTAGTGACCGGGGGAGAGGAAATTCACCCCTCCACTTT. It specifies CSASDRGRGNSPLHF.

The gene calls are TRBV9 and TRBJ1-2; TRBD1 might be the D (5 bases). Germline loops: CDR1 SGDLS, CDR2 YYNGEE. The V and J ends lost 0 bases and 7 bases respectively, with 19 bases between them. The CDR3 is made up of 16 amino acids. CDR3 sequence: CASSVEPGEGSSGYTF. CDR3 DNA sequence: TGTGCCAGCAGCGTAGAACCGGGGGAGGGGAGTAGTGGCTACACCTTC.

This rearrangement joins TRBV6-1 to TRBJ1-1, with a weak D call TRBD1 (6 bases). V lost 3 bases to trimming and J lost 8 bases, with 13 bases between them. Per the germline V gene, CDR1 is MNHNS and CDR2 is SASEGT. The CDR3 is made up of 13 amino acids. CDR3 sequence (DNA): TGTGCCAGCAGTGAGCGGACAGTAAAGGAAGCTTTCTTT. Translating gives CASSERTVKEAFF.

The CDR3 nucleotides read TGTGCCAGCAGCTACGGACTAGCGGTCCCCACAGATACGCAGTATTTT. Translated, it gives CASSYGLAVPTDTQYF. The chain is built from TRBV7-2 and TRBJ2-3, with 10 nucleotides matching TRBD2. Germline assignment: CDR1 SGHTA and CDR2 FQGNSA. This CDR3 region has 16 residues. Germline trimming cut 4 bases from V and 2 bases from J; bases unmatched to any gene: 6.

This clone appeared once. The chain recombines TRBV6-4 with TRBJ2-5, with TRBD2 matching 10 bases. Germline lookup yields CDR1 MRHNA and CDR2 SNTAGT. V lost 8 bases and J lost 5; bases outside the gene matches: 11. The CDR3 spans 15 residues. As DNA, the CDR3 is TGTGCCAGCGACCTAGAGCGGGAGGGTGTTGAGACCCAGTACTTC. Translating gives CASDLEREGVETQYF.

The V gene is TRBV3-1 (or the pseudogene TRBV3-2), the J gene TRBJ2-7, with D possibly TRBD2 on 6 matching bases. This CDR3 has 15 amino acids. The germline CDR1 and CDR2 sequences are LGHDT and YNNKEL (reference sequence). With 1 base removed from V and 0 bases from J, the gap between germline ends came to 10 bases. The CDR3: CASSQGYGSSYEQYF. The CDR3 DNA reads as TGTGCCAGCAGCCAAGGTTACGGGAGCTCCTACGAGCAGTACTTC.

This chain joins TRBV6-2 or TRBV6-3 and TRBJ2-3; D remains unclear. This CDR3 region has 13 residues. The germline V gene encodes CDR1 MNHEY and CDR2 SVGEGT. V was trimmed by 0 bases and J by 5 bases, leaving 6 bases between them. DNA for the CDR3: TGTGCCAGCAGTTACTCTGTCCTAGATACGCAGTATTTT. Its protein product is CASSYSVLDTQYF.

In its sample, this clone was seen once. The CDR3 nucleotides are TGTGCCAGCCGGGGACAGGGGGAGCAGTACTTC. Translated: CASRGQGEQYF. J is TRBJ2-7 and V is TRBV27; 10 bases are a match to TRBD1. Germline lookup yields CDR1 MNHEY and CDR2 SMNVEV (reference sequence). Trimming took 8 bases from V and 7 from J; bases not matched to a gene: 2. CDR3 length: 11 residues.

The chain couples TRBV6-2 or TRBV6-3 to TRBJ1-2; 7 positions match TRBD1. CDR3 length: 14 residues. CDR1 is MNHEY and CDR2 is SVGEGT in the germline V gene. The ends lost 2 bases at V and 7 bases at J; junction bases unmatched: 7. CDR3 residues: CASSYTRDSSGYTF. The DNA of the CDR3 is TGTGCCAGCAGTTACACCCGGGACAGTTCTGGCTACACCTTC.

The chain uses TRBV14 and TRBJ2-2; no reliable D call. Germline CDR1 and CDR2: SGHDN and FVKESK. V dropped 3 bases and J dropped 5 bases, with 7 bases sitting between them. The CDR3 contains 13 residues. The CDR3 region is CASSHQNTGELFF. The CDR3 coding sequence is TGTGCCAGCAGCCACCAAAATACCGGGGAGCTGTTTTTT.